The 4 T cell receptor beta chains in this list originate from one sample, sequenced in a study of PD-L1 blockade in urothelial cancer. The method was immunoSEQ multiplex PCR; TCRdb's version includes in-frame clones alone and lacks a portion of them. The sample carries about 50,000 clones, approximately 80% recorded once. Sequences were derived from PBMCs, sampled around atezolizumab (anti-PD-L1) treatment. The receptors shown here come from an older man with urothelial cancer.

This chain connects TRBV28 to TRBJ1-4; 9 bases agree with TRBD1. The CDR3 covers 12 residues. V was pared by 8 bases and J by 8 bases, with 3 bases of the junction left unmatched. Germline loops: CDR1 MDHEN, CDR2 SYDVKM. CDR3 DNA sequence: TGTGCCAGCGGGACAGGGAGGGAAAAACTGTTTTTT. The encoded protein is CASGTGREKLFF.

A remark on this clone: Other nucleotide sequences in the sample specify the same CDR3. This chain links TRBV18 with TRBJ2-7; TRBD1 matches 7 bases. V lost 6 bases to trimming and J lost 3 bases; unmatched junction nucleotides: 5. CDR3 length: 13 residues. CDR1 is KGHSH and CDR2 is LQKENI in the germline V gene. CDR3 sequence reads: CASSPGQNYEQYF. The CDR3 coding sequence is TGTGCCAGCTCGCCGGGACAGAACTACGAGCAGTACTTC.

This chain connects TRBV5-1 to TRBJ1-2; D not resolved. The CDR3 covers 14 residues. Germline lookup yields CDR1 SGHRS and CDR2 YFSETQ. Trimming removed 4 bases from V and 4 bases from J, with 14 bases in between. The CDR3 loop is CASSPWETSYGYTF. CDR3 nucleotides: TGCGCCAGCAGCCCCTGGGAAACTAGCTATGGCTACACCTTC.

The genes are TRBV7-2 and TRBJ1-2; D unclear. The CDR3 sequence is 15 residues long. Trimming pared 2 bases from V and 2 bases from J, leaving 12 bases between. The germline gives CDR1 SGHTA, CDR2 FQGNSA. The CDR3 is CASSLSAGTNYGYTF. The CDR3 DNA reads TGTGCCAGCAGCTTATCGGCAGGAACAAACTATGGCTACACCTTC.